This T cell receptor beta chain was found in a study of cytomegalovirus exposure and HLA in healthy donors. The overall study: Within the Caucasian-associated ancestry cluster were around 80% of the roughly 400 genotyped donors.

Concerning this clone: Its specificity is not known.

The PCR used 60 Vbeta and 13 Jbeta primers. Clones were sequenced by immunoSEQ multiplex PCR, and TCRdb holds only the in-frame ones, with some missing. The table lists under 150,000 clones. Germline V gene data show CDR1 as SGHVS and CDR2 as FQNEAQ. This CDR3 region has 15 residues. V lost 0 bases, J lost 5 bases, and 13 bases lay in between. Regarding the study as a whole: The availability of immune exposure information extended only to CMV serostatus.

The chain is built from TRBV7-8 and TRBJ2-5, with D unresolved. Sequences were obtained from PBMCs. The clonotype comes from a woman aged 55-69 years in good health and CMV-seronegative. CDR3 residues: CASSLAGVGSETQYF. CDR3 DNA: TGTGCCAGCAGCTTAGCGGGTGTCGGGTCCGAGACCCAGTACTTC.